This record looks at one TCR beta chain sequence and its context. Its antigen is as yet unknown. This entry comes from a study of Ad26.COV2.S vaccination and SARS-CoV-2 variants. Study-wide results and caveats: Vaccine recipients surpassed placebo recipients in spike-specific TCR breadth. Breadth of non-spike TCRs did not differ between vaccinees and placebo recipients. CD8+ and CD4+ T cells specific for spike reportedly responded with substantial breadth after vaccination. Measures of TCR breadth and depth may have fallen short of total T cell responses.

Here immunoSEQ multiplex PCR was the method, and the copy in TCRdb shows in-frame clones only, minus some. The table records about 350,000 clones, about 91% of them present only once. Germline V gene lookup returns CDR1 SEHNR and CDR2 FQNEAQ (reference sequence). After removal of 5 bases from V and 1 base from J, the junction contained 5 bases not matched to a gene. The CDR3 length is 14 residues. The sequence was obtained from a human donor who had recovered from COVID-19. The V and J genes are TRBV7-9 and TRBJ2-7, with 7 bases matching TRBD1. Material: peripheral blood, obtained after recovery from COVID-19. CDR3 residues: CASSPRTGSYEQYF. The CDR3 DNA is TGTGCCAGCAGCCCCCGGACAGGTTCCTACGAGCAGTACTTC.